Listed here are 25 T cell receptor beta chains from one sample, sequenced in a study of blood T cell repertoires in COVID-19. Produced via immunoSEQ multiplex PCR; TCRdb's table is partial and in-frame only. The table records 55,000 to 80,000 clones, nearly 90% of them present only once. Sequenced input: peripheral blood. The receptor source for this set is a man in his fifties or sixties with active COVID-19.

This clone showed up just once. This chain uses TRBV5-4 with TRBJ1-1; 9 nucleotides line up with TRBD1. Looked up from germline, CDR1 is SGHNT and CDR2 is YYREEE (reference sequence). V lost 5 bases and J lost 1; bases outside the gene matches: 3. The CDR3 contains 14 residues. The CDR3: CASSRQGGNTEAFF. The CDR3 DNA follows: TGTGCCAGCAGTAGACAGGGGGGGAACACTGAAGCTTTCTTT.

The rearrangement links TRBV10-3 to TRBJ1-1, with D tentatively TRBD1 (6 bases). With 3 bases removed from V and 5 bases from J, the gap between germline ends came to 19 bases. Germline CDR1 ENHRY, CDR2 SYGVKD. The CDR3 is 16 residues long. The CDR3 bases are TGTGCCATCAGTGACCCCCAGGGGATTGGGAATACTGAAGCTTTCTTT. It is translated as CAISDPQGIGNTEAFF.

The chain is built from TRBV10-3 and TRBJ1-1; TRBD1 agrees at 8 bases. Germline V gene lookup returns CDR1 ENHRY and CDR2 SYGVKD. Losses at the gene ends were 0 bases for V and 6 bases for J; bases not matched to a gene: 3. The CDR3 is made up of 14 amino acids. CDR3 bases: TGTGCCATCAGTGAGTCCCAGACAGGGGCTGAAGCTTTCTTT. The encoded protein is CAISESQTGAEAFF.

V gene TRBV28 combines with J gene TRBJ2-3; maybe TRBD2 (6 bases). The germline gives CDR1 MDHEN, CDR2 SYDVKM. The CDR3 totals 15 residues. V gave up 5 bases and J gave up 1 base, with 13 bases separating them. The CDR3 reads CASSLRGGGTDTQYF. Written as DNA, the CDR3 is TGTGCCAGCAGTCTCCGAGGAGGGGGCACAGATACGCAGTATTTT.

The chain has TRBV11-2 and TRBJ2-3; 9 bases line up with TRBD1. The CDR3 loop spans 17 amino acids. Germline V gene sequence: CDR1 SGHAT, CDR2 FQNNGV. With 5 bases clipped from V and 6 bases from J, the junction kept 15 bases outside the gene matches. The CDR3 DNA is TGTGCCAGCAGCCAAACACCTTGGAGGACAGGGGAGGATACGCAGTATTTT. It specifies CASSQTPWRTGEDTQYF.

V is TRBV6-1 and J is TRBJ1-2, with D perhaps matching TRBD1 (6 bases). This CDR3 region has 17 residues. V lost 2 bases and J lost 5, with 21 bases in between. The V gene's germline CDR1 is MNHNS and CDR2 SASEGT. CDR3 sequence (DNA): TGTGCCAGCAGTGAATCGACCCTGGGGGGGGCGGCATATGGCTACACCTTC. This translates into CASSESTLGGAAYGYTF.

The CDR3 sequence: CASSYDFKETQYF. The CDR3 DNA reads as TGTGCCAGCAGCTACGACTTCAAAGAGACCCAGTACTTC. The chain joins TRBV7-7 to TRBJ2-5; D not certain. This CDR3 contains 13 residues. V lost 4 bases and J lost 3, with 9 bases in between. Germline V gives CDR1 SSHAT, CDR2 FNYEAQ (reference sequence).

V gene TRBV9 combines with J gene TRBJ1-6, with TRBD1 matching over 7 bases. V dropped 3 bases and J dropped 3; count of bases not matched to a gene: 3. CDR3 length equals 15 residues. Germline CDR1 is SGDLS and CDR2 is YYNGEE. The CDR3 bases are TGTGCCAGCAGCGGGGACAGAGACTATAATTCACCCCTCCACTTT. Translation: CASSGDRDYNSPLHF.

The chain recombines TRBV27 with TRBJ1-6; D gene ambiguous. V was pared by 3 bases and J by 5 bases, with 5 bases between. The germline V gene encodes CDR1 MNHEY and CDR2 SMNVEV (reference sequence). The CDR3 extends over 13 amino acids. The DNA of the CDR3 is TGTGCCAGCAGTTTCGGGGATAATTCACCCCTCCACTTT. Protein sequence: CASSFGDNSPLHF.

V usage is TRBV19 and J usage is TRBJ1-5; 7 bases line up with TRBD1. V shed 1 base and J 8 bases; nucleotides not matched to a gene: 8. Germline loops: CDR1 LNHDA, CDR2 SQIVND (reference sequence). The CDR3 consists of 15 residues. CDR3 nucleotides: TGTGCCAGTAGTATAGGCCGGACAGGTCCGGAGCCCCAGCATTTT. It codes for CASSIGRTGPEPQHF.

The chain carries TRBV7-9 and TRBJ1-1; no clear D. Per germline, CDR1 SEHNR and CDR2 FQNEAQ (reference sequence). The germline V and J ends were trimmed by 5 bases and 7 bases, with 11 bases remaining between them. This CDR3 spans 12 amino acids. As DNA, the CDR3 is TGTGCCAGCAGCCAAATCGCCGGTGAAGCTTTCTTT. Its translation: CASSQIAGEAFF.

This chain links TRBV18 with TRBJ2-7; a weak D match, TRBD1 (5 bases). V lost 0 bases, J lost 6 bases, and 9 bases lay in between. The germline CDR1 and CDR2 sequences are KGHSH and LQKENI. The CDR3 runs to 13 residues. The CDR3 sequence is CASSPPGVREQYF. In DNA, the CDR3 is TGTGCCAGCTCACCACCAGGGGTTCGCGAGCAGTACTTC. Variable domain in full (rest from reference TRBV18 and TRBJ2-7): NAGVMQNPRHLVRRRGQEARLRCSPMKGHSHVYWYRQLPEEGLKFMVYLQKENIIDESGMPKERFSAEFPKEGPSILRIQQVVRGDSAAYFCASSPPGVREQYFGPGTRLTVT.

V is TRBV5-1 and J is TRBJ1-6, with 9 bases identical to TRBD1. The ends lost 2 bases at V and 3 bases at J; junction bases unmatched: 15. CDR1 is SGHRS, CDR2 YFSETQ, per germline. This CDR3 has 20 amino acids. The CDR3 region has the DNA TGCGCCAGCAGCTTAACAGATAGATCCCGGGACAGGGACTATAATTCACCCCTCCACTTT. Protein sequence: CASSLTDRSRDRDYNSPLHF.

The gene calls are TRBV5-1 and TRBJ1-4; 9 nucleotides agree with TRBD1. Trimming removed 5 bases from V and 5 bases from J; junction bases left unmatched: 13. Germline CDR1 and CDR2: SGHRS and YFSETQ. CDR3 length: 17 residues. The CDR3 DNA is TGCGCCAGCAGTTGGATGCCTGGGACAGGGAAAAATGAAAAACTGTTTTTT. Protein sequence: CASSWMPGTGKNEKLFF.

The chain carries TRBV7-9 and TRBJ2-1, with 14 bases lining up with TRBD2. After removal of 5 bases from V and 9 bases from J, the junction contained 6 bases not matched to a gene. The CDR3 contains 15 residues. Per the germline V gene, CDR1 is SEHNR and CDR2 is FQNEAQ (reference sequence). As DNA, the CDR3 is TGTGCCAGCAGCCTAACGGGACTAGCGGGGGTTGAGCAGTTCTTC. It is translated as CASSLTGLAGVEQFF.

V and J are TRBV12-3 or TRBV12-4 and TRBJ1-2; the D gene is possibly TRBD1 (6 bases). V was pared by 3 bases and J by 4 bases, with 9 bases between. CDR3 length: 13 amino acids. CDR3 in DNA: TGTGCCAGCAGTTTCGGCAGGGGCTATGGCTACACCTTC. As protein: CASSFGRGYGYTF.

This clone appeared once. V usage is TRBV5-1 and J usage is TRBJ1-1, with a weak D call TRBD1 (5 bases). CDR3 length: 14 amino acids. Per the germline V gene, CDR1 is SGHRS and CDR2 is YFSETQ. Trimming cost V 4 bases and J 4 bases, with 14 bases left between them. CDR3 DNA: TGCGCCAGCAGCGGATGGCCCCAGGGCACTGAAGCTTTCTTT. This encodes CASSGWPQGTEAFF.

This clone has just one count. The CDR3 nucleotides read TGCGCCAGCAGCTTGGGGGGAGAAACCTCCTACAATGAGCAGTTCTTC. Its translation is CASSLGGETSYNEQFF. The chain is built from TRBV5-1 and TRBJ2-1, with a tentative D call TRBD2 (5 bases). Germline CDR1 SGHRS, CDR2 YFSETQ. Deletions cut 0 bases from V and 0 bases from J, with 10 bases between. The CDR3 is made up of 16 amino acids.

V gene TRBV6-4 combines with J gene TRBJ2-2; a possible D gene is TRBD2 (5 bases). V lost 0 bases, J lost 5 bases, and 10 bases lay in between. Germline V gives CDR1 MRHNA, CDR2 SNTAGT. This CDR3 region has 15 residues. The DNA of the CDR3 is TGTGCCAGCAGTGACTCGCTGGGCGGGACCGGGGAGCTGTTTTTT. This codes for CASSDSLGGTGELFF.

The chain's CDR3 is CASSEQTGLRGYTF. CDR3 coding DNA: TGTGCCAGCAGCGAACAGACAGGGTTAAGAGGCTACACCTTC. The chain is built from TRBV7-6 and TRBJ1-2, with 7 bases aligning to TRBD1. The ends lost 5 bases at V and 8 bases at J; junction bases unmatched: 11. The CDR3 covers 14 residues. Germline CDR1 and CDR2: SGHVS and FNYEAQ.

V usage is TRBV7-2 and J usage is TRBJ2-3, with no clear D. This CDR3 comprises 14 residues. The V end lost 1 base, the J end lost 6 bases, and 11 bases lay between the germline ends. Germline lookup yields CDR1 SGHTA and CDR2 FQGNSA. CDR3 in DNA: TGTGCCAGCAGCTTAGTCGTGGTCGGGGATACGCAGTATTTT. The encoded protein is CASSLVVVGDTQYF.

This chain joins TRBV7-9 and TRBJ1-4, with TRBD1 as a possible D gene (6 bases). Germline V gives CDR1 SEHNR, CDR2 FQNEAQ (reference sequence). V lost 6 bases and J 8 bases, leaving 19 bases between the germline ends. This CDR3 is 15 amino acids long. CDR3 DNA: TGTGCCAGCAGTCATCCGGGACAAAGAGCCGAAAAACTGTTTTTT. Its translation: CASSHPGQRAEKLFF.

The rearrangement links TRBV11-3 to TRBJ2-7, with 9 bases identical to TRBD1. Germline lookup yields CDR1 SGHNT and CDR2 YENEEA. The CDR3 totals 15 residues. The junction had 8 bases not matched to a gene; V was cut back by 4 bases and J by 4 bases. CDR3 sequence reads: CASSSGPGQGYEQYF. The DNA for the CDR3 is TGTGCCAGCAGCTCAGGCCCGGGACAGGGATACGAGCAGTACTTC.

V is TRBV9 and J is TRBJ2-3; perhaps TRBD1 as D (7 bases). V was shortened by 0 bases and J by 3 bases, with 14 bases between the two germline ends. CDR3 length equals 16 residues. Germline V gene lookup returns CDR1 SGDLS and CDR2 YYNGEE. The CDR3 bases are TGTGCCAGCAGCGTAGCAGGGGGGCGCCAGACAGATACGCAGTATTTT. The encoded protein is CASSVAGGRQTDTQYF.

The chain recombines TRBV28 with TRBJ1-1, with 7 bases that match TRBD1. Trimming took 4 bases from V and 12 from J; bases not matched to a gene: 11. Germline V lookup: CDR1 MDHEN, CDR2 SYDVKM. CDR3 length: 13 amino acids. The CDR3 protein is CASSSSDRALTFF. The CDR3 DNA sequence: TGTGCCAGCAGTTCCAGTGACAGGGCGCTTACTTTCTTT.